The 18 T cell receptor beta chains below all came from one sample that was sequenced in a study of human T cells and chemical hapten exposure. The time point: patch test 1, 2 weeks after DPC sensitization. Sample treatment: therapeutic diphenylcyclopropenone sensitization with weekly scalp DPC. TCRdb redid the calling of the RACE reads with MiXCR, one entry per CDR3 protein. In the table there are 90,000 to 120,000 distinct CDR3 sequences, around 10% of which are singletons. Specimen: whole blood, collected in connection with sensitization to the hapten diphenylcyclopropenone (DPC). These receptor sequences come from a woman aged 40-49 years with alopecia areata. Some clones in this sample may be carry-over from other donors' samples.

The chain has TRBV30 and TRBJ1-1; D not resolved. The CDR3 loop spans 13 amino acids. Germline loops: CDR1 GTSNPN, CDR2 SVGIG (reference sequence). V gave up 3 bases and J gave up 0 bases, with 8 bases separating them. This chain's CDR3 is CAWRRHLNTEAFF. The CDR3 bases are TGTGCCTGGAGGAGACACCTGAACACTGAAGCTTTCTTT.

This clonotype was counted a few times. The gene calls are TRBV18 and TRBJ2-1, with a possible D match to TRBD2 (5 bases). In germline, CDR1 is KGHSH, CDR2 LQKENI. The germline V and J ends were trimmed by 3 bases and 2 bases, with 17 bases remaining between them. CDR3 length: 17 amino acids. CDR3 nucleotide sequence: TGTGCCAGCTCACCCCCGGGGAGCTCCACAACCTACAATGAGCAGTTCTTC. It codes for CASSPPGSSTTYNEQFF.

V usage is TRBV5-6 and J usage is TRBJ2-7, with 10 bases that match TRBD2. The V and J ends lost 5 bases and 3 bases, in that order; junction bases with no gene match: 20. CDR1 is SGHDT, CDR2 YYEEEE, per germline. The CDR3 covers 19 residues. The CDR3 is CASRTQGRTSSGSFYEQYF. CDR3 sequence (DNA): TGTGCCAGCAGAACCCAGGGGCGCACTTCTAGCGGGAGTTTCTACGAGCAGTACTTC.

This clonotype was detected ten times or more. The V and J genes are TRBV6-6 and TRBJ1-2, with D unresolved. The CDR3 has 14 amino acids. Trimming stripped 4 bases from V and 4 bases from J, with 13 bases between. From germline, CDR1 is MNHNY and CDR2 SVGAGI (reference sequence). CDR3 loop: CASSSNSGGYGYTF. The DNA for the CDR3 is TGTGCCAGCAGTTCCAACTCTGGTGGCTATGGCTACACCTTC.

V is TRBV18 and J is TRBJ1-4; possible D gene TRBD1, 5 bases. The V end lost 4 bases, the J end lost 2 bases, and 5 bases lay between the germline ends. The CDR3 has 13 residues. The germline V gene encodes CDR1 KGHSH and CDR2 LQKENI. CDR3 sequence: CASSQGTNEKLFF. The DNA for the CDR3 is TGTGCCAGCTCACAGGGGACTAATGAAAAACTGTTTTTT.

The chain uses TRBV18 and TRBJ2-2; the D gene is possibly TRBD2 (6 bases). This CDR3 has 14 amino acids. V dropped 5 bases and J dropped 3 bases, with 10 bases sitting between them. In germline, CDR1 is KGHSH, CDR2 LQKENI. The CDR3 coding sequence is TGTGCCAGCTCAAGACTAGAGCACACCGGGGAGCTGTTTTTT. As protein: CASSRLEHTGELFF.

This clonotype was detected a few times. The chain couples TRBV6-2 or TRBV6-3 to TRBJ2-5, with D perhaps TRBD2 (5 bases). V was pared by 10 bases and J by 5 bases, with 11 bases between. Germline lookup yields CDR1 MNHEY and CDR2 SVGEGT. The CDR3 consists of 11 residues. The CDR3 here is CATVGVETQYF. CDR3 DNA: TGTGCCACCGTGGGAGTCGAGACCCAGTACTTC.

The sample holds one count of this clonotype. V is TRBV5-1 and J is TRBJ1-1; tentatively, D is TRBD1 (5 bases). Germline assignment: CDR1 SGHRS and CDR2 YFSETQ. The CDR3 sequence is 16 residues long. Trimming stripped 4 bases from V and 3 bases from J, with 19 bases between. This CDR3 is CASSHNPRGGDTEAFF. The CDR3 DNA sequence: TGCGCCAGCAGCCACAACCCCAGAGGAGGGGACACTGAAGCTTTCTTT.

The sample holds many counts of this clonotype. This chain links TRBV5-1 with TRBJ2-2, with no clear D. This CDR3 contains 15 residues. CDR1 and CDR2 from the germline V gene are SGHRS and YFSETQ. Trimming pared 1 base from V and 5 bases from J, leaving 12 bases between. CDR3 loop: CASSLLDGPTGELFF. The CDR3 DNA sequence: TGCGCCAGCAGCTTGCTCGATGGGCCGACCGGGGAGCTGTTTTTT.

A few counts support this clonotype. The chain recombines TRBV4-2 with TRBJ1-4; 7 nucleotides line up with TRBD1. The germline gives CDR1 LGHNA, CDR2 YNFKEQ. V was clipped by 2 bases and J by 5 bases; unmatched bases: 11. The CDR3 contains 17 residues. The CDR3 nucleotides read TGTGCCAGCAGCCAAATACAGGGGCGAGGAGAGAATGAAAAACTGTTTTTT. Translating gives CASSQIQGRGENEKLFF.

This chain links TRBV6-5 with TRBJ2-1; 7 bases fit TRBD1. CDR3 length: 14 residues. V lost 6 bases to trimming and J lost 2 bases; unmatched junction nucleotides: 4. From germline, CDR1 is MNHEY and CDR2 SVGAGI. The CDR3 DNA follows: TGTGCCAGCAGCATCACAGGGGCCTACAATGAGCAGTTCTTC. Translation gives CASSITGAYNEQFF.

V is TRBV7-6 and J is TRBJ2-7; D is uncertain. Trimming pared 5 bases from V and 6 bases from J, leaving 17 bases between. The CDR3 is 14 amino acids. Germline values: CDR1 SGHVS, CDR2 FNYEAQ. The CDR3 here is CASSPVVPGGEQYF. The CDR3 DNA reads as TGTGCCAGCAGCCCCGTGGTGCCGGGCGGCGAGCAGTACTTC.

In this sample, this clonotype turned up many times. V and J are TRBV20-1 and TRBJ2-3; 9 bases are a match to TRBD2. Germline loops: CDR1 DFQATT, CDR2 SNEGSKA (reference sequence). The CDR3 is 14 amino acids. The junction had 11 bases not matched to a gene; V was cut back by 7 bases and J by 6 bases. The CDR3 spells CSGKGTSMPDTQYF. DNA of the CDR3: TGCAGTGGGAAGGGGACTAGCATGCCGGATACGCAGTATTTT.

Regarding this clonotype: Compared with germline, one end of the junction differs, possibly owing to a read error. The CDR3 reads CASSLARVGTDAQYF. The CDR3 DNA sequence: TGTGCCAGCAGCTTAGCGCGGGTCGGAACAGATGCGCAGTATTTT. V usage is TRBV7-2 and J usage is TRBJ2-3, with D possibly TRBD2 on 5 matching bases. Germline V gene sequence: CDR1 SGHTA, CDR2 FQGNSA. The CDR3 loop spans 15 amino acids.

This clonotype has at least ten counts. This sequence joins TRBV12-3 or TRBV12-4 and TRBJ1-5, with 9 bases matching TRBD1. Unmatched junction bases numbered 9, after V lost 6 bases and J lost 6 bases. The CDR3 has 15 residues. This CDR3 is CASRKETGGGQPQHF. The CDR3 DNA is TGTGCCAGCAGGAAGGAGACAGGGGGAGGTCAGCCCCAGCATTTT.

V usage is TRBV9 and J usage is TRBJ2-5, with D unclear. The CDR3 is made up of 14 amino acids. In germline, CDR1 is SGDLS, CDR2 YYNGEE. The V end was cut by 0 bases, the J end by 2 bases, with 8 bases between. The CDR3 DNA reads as TGTGCCAGCAGCGTAGACCGGCAACAAGAGACCCAGTACTTC. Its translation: CASSVDRQQETQYF.

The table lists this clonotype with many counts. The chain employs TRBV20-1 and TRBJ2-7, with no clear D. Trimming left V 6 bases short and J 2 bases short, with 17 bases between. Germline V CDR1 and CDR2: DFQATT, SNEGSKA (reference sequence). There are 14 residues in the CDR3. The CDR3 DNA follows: TGCAGTGCGCCCCTCTCGGGTACCACCTACGAGCAGTACTTC. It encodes CSAPLSGTTYEQYF.

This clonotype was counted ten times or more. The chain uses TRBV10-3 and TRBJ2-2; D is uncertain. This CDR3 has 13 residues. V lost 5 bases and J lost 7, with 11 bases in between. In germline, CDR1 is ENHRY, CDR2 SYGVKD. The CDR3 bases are TGTGCCATCAGTCAAGTAGAAGACGGGGAGCTGTTTTTT. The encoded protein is CAISQVEDGELFF.